Each of the 11 T cell receptor beta chains below was sequenced from the same sample in a study of beta chain features in type 1 diabetes. TCRB transcripts that were expressed got sequenced, as all of the isolated RNA had been reverse transcribed. Clones were sequenced by immunoSEQ multiplex PCR, and TCRdb holds only the in-frame ones, with some missing. The sample has 450,000 to 550,000 clones; around 28% are singletons. The sample was naive CD4+ T cells from blood. The receptors were gathered from a man aged 18 to 29 in good health.

In this sample, this clone turned up a few times. The chain uses TRBV28 and TRBJ1-1; no clear D. Germline V gives CDR1 MDHEN, CDR2 SYDVKM. The CDR3 has 13 residues. Trimming removed 2 bases at V and 2 bases at J, with 6 bases between. CDR3 sequence: CASSLSGNTEAFF. In DNA, the CDR3 is TGTGCCAGCAGTTTAAGTGGAAACACTGAAGCTTTCTTT.

This clone came up a few times. This CDR3 is also generated by other DNA sequences in the sample. The chain carries TRBV2 and TRBJ2-2; D is uncertain. There are 12 residues in the CDR3. V lost 8 bases and J 2 bases, leaving 6 bases between the germline ends. From germline, CDR1 is SNHLY and CDR2 FYNNEI. The CDR3 coding sequence is TGTGCCAGCCGAGATAACACCGGGGAGCTGTTTTTT. As protein: CASRDNTGELFF.

This clone was seen once. The V gene is TRBV7-2, the J gene TRBJ2-5, with 7 bases fitting TRBD2. In germline, CDR1 is SGHTA, CDR2 FQGNSA. The CDR3 runs 17 residues. The V and J ends lost 0 bases and 2 bases, in that order; junction bases with no gene match: 9. The CDR3 sequence is CASSLALRGGSQETQYF. In nucleotides, the CDR3 is TGTGCCAGCAGCTTAGCGCTTAGGGGAGGGTCGCAAGAGACCCAGTACTTC.

A word on this clone: The junction does not match germline at one end; this may be a read error. This chain links TRBV7-7 with TRBJ2-3; 8 nucleotides line up with TRBD1. The CDR3 is 14 amino acids. Germline CDR1 SSHAT, CDR2 FNYEAQ (reference sequence). DNA of the CDR3: TGTGCTAGCAGCTTGACAGGGGTTGCAGATACGCAGTATTTT. Translated, it gives CASSLTGVADTQYF.

Notes on this clone: The sample has other DNA sequences that encode this CDR3 too. The chain couples TRBV6-6 to TRBJ2-1, with TRBD2 identical over 10 bases. Germline V gives CDR1 MNHNY, CDR2 SVGAGI (reference sequence). This CDR3 spans 15 amino acids. V gave up 4 bases and J gave up 3 bases; unmatched junction bases: 3. The CDR3 bases are TGTGCCAGCAGTTCTCGGACTAGCGGCTACAATGAGCAGTTCTTC. It yields the protein CASSSRTSGYNEQFF.

The chain recombines TRBV30 with TRBJ2-2; maybe TRBD1 (6 bases). CDR3 length equals 16 residues. Trimming took off 4 bases at V and 2 bases at J, with 17 bases between the two ends. In germline, CDR1 is GTSNPN, CDR2 SVGIG (reference sequence). In DNA, the CDR3 is TGTGCCTGGAAGGGACAATTTACTTTCAACACCGGGGAGCTGTTTTTT. Amino acid sequence: CAWKGQFTFNTGELFF.

The chain recombines TRBV18 with TRBJ1-1; TRBD1 matches at 9 bases. The CDR3 consists of 16 residues. Per germline, CDR1 KGHSH and CDR2 LQKENI. V trimming: 6 bases; J trimming: 3 bases; junction bases outside the gene matches: 11. The CDR3 DNA sequence: TGTGCCAGCTCCCGAACAGGGGGCTTAGTGTACACTGAAGCTTTCTTT. It translates to CASSRTGGLVYTEAFF. The full variable domain, completed using reference TRBV18 and TRBJ1-1, is NAGVMQNPRHLVRRRGQEARLRCSPMKGHSHVYWYRQLPEEGLKFMVYLQKENIIDESGMPKERFSAEFPKEGPSILRIQQVVRGDSAAYFCASSRTGGLVYTEAFFGQGTRLTVV.

This rearrangement joins TRBV29-1 to TRBJ2-3, with D unclear. V was cut by 8 bases and J by 0 bases, with 12 bases left in between. Germline V gene lookup returns CDR1 SQVTM and CDR2 ANQGSEA. CDR3 length: 13 amino acids. Written as DNA, the CDR3 is TGCAGCTCGTCGGGCGGTAGCACAGATACGCAGTATTTT. This gives the protein CSSSGGSTDTQYF.

The genes are TRBV5-4 and TRBJ1-4, with a weak D call TRBD1 (5 bases). CDR1 and CDR2 from the germline V gene are SGHNT and YYREEE (reference sequence). CDR3 length: 14 amino acids. Trimming shortened V by 1 base and J by 4 bases, and 8 bases separated the two germline ends. The CDR3 DNA is TGTGCCAGCAGCTTGCGGGGGTATAATGAAAAACTGTTTTTT. It encodes CASSLRGYNEKLFF. Filled out from reference TRBV5-4 and TRBJ1-4, the complete variable domain reads ETGVTQSPTHLIKTRGQQVTLRCSSQSGHNTVSWYQQALGQGPQFIFQYYREEENGRGNFPPRFSGLQFPNYSSELNVNALELDDSALYLCASSLRGYNEKLFFGSGTQLSVL.

Worth noting for this clone: The same CDR3 can be traced to other DNA sequences in this sample. The CDR3 coding sequence is TGTGCCATCAGTGAGTCTAGCAATGAGCAGTTCTTC. This sequence encodes CAISESSNEQFF. The chain recombines TRBV10-3 with TRBJ2-1; D is unresolved. V gave up 0 bases and J gave up 6 bases, with 3 bases separating them. CDR3 length: 12 amino acids. Per germline, CDR1 ENHRY and CDR2 SYGVKD.

Only a few counts were recorded for this clone. V is TRBV6-5 and J is TRBJ2-1, with 7 bases that match TRBD2. The CDR3 loop spans 15 amino acids. Per germline, CDR1 MNHEY and CDR2 SVGAGI. V shed 7 bases and J 5 bases; nucleotides not matched to a gene: 11. DNA for the CDR3: TGTGCCAGCATCGATTTCGGGACTACCCACAATGAGCAGTTCTTC. This translates into CASIDFGTTHNEQFF.